Below, 18 T cell receptor beta chains from the same sample are listed, as sequenced in a study of regulatory T cells in long-lasting Graves disease. Arm-PCR of CDR3 regions and iRepertoire HTBI primers were the basis on which TCR beta libraries were built. TCRdb re-called the multiplex PCR reads through MiXCR, storing one row per CDR3 protein. The sample gives 500,000 or so distinct CDR3 sequences, less than 15% of which show up once; approximately 17% is in the top ten. Time point described: newly diagnosed GD, antithyroid drugs for less than 3 months. Extracted RNA from PBMCs served as the source of the TCR library. Separately, the same data were catalogued under a study of T cells in Graves' hyperthyroidism and ophthalmopathy.

The material sequenced was peripheral blood mononuclear cells (PBMCs), taken at new diagnosis, from a patient treated with antithyroid drugs. These receptors were obtained from a woman aged 45-65 years with Graves disease.

This clonotype occurred many times. The J gene is TRBJ2-7, the V gene TRBV2, with 9 bases aligning to TRBD2. CDR1 is SNHLY and CDR2 is FYNNEI in the germline V gene. J was trimmed by 3 bases and V by 3 bases; bases with no gene match: 9. This CDR3 is 16 amino acids long. DNA for the CDR3: TGTGCCAGCAGTGAGGGGGTAGCGGGAGTGGTCTACGAGCAGTACTTC. Residues: CASSEGVAGVVYEQYF.

The genes are TRBV4-2 and TRBJ2-2; D may match TRBD1 or TRBD2 (5 bases each). There are 17 residues in the CDR3. V was clipped by 0 bases and J by 7 bases, with 18 bases between them. CDR1 and CDR2 from the germline V gene are LGHNA and YNFKEQ. CDR3 DNA sequence: TGTGCCAGCAGCCAAGATGAGGGGTCGCCGGGGATCGGGGAGCTGTTTTTT. This sequence encodes CASSQDEGSPGIGELFF.

This chain joins TRBV6-2 or TRBV6-3 and TRBJ2-3; TRBD2 is a possible D gene (7 bases). The CDR3 is made up of 15 amino acids. CDR1 is MNHEY and CDR2 is SVGEGT in the germline V gene. Trimming cost V 5 bases and J 3 bases, with 15 bases left between them. Written as DNA, the CDR3 is TGTGCCAGCAGTGAGGGGGGGAGTTCTACAGATACGCAGTATTTT. Encoded protein: CASSEGGSSTDTQYF.

This chain links TRBV11-2 with TRBJ2-1, with 9 bases that match TRBD1. In germline, CDR1 is SGHAT, CDR2 FQNNGV. The ends lost 0 bases at V and 8 bases at J; junction bases unmatched: 8. The CDR3 totals 16 residues. The chain's CDR3 is CASSLDLGQGNDEQFF. The CDR3 nucleotides are TGTGCCAGCAGCTTAGATTTGGGACAGGGAAACGATGAGCAGTTCTTC.

With regard to this clonotype: The likely explanation is a read error, given a far larger clone one base away. The chain combines TRBV28 with TRBJ2-1; D might be TRBD1 (5 bases). The J call is in doubt because the DNA end fits TRBJ2-5 better. This CDR3 is 15 amino acids long. Germline lookup yields CDR1 MDHEN and CDR2 SYDVKM. The CDR3 DNA follows: TGTGTCAGCAGGGATACCTCAGGGTCCCAAGAGACCCAGTACTTC. Translated: CVSRDTSGSQETQYF.

In this sample, this clonotype turned up many times. This chain connects TRBV28 to TRBJ2-7; maybe TRBD2 (5 bases). The V end was cut by 4 bases, the J end by 0 bases, with 16 bases between. CDR3 size: 16 residues. Germline CDR1 reads MDHEN; CDR2 reads SYDVKM. In DNA form, the CDR3 reads TGTGCCAGCAGTTCCGCCCCGGGATCGAGCTCCTACGAGCAGTACTTC. Translated, it gives CASSSAPGSSSYEQYF.

This clonotype was seen more than once but under ten times. The rearrangement joins TRBV7-9 to TRBJ2-1, with D unclear. Germline CDR1 is SEHNR and CDR2 is FQNEAQ (reference sequence). The CDR3 sequence is 12 residues long. Trimming pared 2 bases from V and 7 bases from J, leaving 6 bases between. Here the CDR3 DNA reads TGTGCCAGCAGCTTAATTTTGAATGAGCAGTTCTTC. It is translated as CASSLILNEQFF.

This clonotype was recorded at least ten times. The CDR3 DNA sequence: TGCAGTGCCCGGGACAGCAATCAGCCCCAGCATTTT. Translating gives CSARDSNQPQHF. The genes are TRBV20-1 and TRBJ1-5; D might be TRBD1 (5 bases). This CDR3 has 12 residues. From germline, CDR1 is DFQATT and CDR2 SNEGSKA (reference sequence). V was pared by 6 bases and J by 1 base, with 7 bases between.

To note about this clonotype: One end of the junction is discordant with germline, which a read error may explain. This chain connects TRBV7-3 to TRBJ1-5; D uncertain. This CDR3 region has 14 residues. Germline CDR1 and CDR2: SGHTA and FQGTGA. CDR3 sequence: CARSLPSSNQPQHF. The CDR3 nucleotides read TGTGCCCGCAGCTTACCAAGTAGCAATCAGCCCCAGCATTTT.

Points on this clonotype: Since a much larger clone is just one base distant, this may be a read error. This sequence joins TRBV30 and TRBJ2-2; D gene ambiguous. This CDR3 spans 13 amino acids. V lost 4 bases and J lost 4, with 10 bases in between. The germline V gene has CDR1 GTSNPN and CDR2 SVGIG (reference sequence). DNA for the CDR3: TGTGCCTGGATATACAAGGGCACCGGGGAGCTGTTTTTT. Translated, it gives CAWIYKGTGELFF.

The V gene is TRBV6-2 or TRBV6-3, the J gene TRBJ2-1; D is possibly TRBD2 (6 bases). This CDR3 region has 16 residues. With 7 bases removed from V and 0 bases from J, the gap between germline ends came to 16 bases. Germline V gene data show CDR1 as MNHEY and CDR2 as SVGEGT. The DNA of the CDR3 is TGTGCCAGCACGTCGGCTAGCGCTTCCTCCTACAATGAGCAGTTCTTC. Translating it yields CASTSASASSYNEQFF.

This clonotype has a count of ten or more. The chain has TRBV12-3 or TRBV12-4 and TRBJ1-5; TRBD1 agrees at 9 bases. The ends lost 4 bases at V and 5 bases at J; junction bases unmatched: 6. The CDR3 sequence is 15 residues long. The CDR3 DNA reads as TGTGCCAGCAGTTCCGAGGACAGGGGATATCAGCCCCAGCATTTT. It specifies CASSSEDRGYQPQHF.

This clonotype was counted a few times. The chain is built from TRBV3-1 and TRBJ2-1; the D gene could be TRBD1 or TRBD2 (5 bases each). The germline gives CDR1 LGHDT, CDR2 YNNKEL (reference sequence). Trimming removed 5 bases from V and 4 bases from J, with 15 bases in between. The CDR3 consists of 15 residues. The CDR3 spells CASSERVRGYNEQFF. DNA of the CDR3: TGTGCCAGCAGCGAACGAGTGAGGGGATACAATGAGCAGTTCTTC.

This clonotype occurred many times. The chain employs TRBV7-3 and TRBJ1-1; 8 positions match TRBD1. This CDR3 region has 15 residues. Germline CDR1 and CDR2: SGHTA and FQGTGA. The V gene end was trimmed by 0 bases and the J gene end by 4 bases; junction bases not matched to a gene: 4. The CDR3 is CASSLTSDRGTEAFF. CDR3 nucleotide sequence: TGTGCCAGCAGCTTAACATCAGACAGGGGCACTGAAGCTTTCTTT.

This clonotype turned up a few times. V usage is TRBV10-3 and J usage is TRBJ2-5; 7 positions match TRBD2. Germline CDR1 reads ENHRY; CDR2 reads SYGVKD. The CDR3 has 15 residues. V trimming: 8 bases; J trimming: 4 bases; junction bases outside the gene matches: 13. The CDR3 DNA reads TGTGCCATCCGGGAGCCCGGACTAGTTGCAGAGACCCAGTACTTC. Its protein product is CAIREPGLVAETQYF.

The table lists this clonotype with many counts. CDR3 in DNA: TGTGCCAGCAGTGAACCTGGGGAGCGGATCTACGAGCAGTACTTC. Amino acid sequence: CASSEPGERIYEQYF. This chain links TRBV6-1 with TRBJ2-7, with D possibly being TRBD2 (5 bases). Germline assignment: CDR1 MNHNS and CDR2 SASEGT. Trimming cost V 2 bases and J 3 bases, with 14 bases left between them. The CDR3 is 15 amino acids.

The rearrangement joins TRBV10-3 to TRBJ1-2, with 7 bases fitting TRBD1. V dropped 2 bases and J dropped 3; count of bases not matched to a gene: 3. Germline CDR1 and CDR2: ENHRY and SYGVKD. The CDR3 sequence is 14 residues long. The CDR3 bases are TGTGCCATCAGTGAGACCGGGACAGACTATGGCTACACCTTC. It is translated as CAISETGTDYGYTF.

The J gene is TRBJ1-1, the V gene TRBV6-5, with unresolved D. Germline V gene sequence: CDR1 MNHEY, CDR2 SVGAGI. The V end lost 2 bases, the J end lost 5 bases, and 21 bases lay between the germline ends. This CDR3 is 17 amino acids long. The CDR3: CASSYTLELSPHTEAFF. Here the CDR3 DNA reads TGTGCCAGCAGTTACACCCTAGAGTTAAGTCCGCATACTGAAGCTTTCTTT.